This T cell receptor beta chain is from a study of T cells in Graves' hyperthyroidism and ophthalmopathy. Whole-study findings and limits: Among thyroid clonotypes expanded above 0.001, most also appeared in blood.

This clonotype was recorded many times. The antigen is not known. Patients aged 18 to 65 had newly diagnosed hyperthyroidism lasting under 2 months. Extraction of PBMCs used roughly 9.3 ml of fresh peripheral blood. Per germline, CDR1 SNHLY and CDR2 FYNNEI. CDR3 length: 15 amino acids. The junction had 11 bases not matched to a gene; V was cut back by 7 bases and J by 6 bases. The TCR beta CDR3 regions underwent amplification using RNA transcripts as the source. HTBI primers were used for first-round RT-PCR of the TCR CDR3. MiXCR, applied by TCRdb to the multiplex PCR reads, yields one record per CDR3 protein. The sample contains roughly 170,000 distinct CDR3 sequences, over 15% of which appear only once.

The sequenced material came from blood. This sequence joins TRBV2 and TRBJ1-5; 8 nucleotides agree with TRBD1. This clonotype originated in a woman aged 45-65 years with Graves' hyperthyroidism. CDR3 nucleotides: TGTGCCAGCACCACACTCGAGACAGGGGTTCAGCCCCAGCATTTT. Its translation is CASTTLETGVQPQHF.